The T cell receptor beta chain under discussion was sequenced for a study of STAT5B mutations in CD4+ large granular lymphocyte leukemia. This table comes from immunoSEQ multiplex PCR, and its TCRdb copy is limited to in-frame clones, with some not included. This sample has 28,000 or so clones; around 72% occur once, and the top ten carry around 0.98%. Looked up from germline, CDR1 is SGHKS and CDR2 is YYEKEE (reference sequence). CDR3 length: 14 amino acids. V lost 1 base to trimming and J lost 1 base, with 5 bases between them. This clone was detected once. Material for sequencing was CD4+ T cells from blood buffy coats. This receptor was identified in a human donor in good health. V gene TRBV5-5 combines with J gene TRBJ2-2; TRBD1 is a possible D gene (5 bases). CDR3 nucleotides: TGTGCCAGCAGCTTGAGGGGGAACACCGGGGAGCTGTTTTTT. This gives the protein CASSLRGNTGELFF.